The T cell receptor (beta chain) under discussion was sequenced for a study of neurological immune-mediated disorders. Notes on the study in general: Private repertoires in all groups were suggested by the absence of shared CDR3 amino acid sequences among expanded clones across subjects.

Worth noting for this clonotype: Its antigen is not identified.

The cDNA was generated through 5'RACE incorporating 10-nucleotide random UMIs. TCRdb re-called the 5' RACE reads with MiXCR, one entry per CDR3 protein. The data show around 16,000 distinct CDR3 sequences, 14% to 15% seen once. Trimming cost V 6 bases and J 16 bases, with 25 bases left between them. This CDR3 is 14 amino acids long. Germline-derived CDR1 and CDR2 are ENHRY and SYGVKD. The chain combines TRBV10-3 with TRBJ1-5; maybe TRBD1 (5 bases). This receptor was obtained from a man aged 55 to 69 with HTLV-1-associated myelopathy (HAM/TSP). The sequencing sample was made of PBMCs. In nucleotides, the CDR3 is TGTGCCATCAGAAACTCAGGGACCAATCAGCACCAACATTTT. It codes for CAIRNSGTNQHQHF.